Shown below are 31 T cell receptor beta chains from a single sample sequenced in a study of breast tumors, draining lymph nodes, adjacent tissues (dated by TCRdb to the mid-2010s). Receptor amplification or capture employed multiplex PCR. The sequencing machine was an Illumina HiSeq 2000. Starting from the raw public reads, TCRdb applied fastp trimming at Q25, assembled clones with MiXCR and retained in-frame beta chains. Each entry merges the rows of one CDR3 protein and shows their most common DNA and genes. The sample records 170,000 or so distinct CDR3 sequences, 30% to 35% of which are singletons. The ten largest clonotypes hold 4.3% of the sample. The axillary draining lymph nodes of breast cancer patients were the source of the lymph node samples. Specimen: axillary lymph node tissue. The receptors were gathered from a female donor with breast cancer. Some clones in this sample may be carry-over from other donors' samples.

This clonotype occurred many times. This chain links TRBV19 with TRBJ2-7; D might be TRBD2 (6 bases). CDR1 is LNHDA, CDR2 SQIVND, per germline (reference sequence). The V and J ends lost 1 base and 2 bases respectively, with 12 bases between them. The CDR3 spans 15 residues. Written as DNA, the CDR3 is TGTGCCAGTAGTATAGGGCGGGGCGCCGCCTACGAGCAGTACTTC. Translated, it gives CASSIGRGAAYEQYF.

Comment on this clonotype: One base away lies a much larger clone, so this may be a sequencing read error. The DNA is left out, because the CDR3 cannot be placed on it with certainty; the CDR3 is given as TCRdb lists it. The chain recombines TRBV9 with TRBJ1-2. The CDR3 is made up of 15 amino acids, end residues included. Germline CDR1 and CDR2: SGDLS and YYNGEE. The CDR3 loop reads CASSVFGTWGYGSTF.

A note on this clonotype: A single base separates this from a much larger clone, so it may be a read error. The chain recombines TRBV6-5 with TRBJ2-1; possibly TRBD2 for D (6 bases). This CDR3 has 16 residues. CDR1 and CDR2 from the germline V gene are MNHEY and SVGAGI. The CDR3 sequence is CASNPRGTPTYDEQFF. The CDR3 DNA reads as TGTGCCAGCAATCCTCGAGGGACTCCGACCTACGATGAGCAGTTCTTC.

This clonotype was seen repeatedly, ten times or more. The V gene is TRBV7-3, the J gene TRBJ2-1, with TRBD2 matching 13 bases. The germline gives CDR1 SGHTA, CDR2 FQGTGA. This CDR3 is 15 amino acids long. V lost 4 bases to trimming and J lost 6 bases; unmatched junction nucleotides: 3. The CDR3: CASSSGTSGINEQFF. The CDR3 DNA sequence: TGTGCCAGCAGCTCGGGGACTAGCGGGATCAATGAGCAGTTCTTC.

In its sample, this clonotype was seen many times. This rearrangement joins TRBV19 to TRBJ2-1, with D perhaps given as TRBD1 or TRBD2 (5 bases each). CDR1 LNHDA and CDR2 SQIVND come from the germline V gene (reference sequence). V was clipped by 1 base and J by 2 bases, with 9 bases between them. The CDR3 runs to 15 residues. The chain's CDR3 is CASSIGQGAYNEQFF. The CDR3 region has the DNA TGTGCCAGTAGTATAGGCCAGGGAGCCTACAATGAGCAGTTCTTC.

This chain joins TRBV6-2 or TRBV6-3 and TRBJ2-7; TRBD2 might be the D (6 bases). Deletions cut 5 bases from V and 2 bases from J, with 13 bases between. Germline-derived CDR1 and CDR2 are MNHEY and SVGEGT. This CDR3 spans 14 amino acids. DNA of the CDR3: TGTGCCAGCAGTCCACAGCGGACTACCTACGAGCAGTACTTC. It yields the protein CASSPQRTTYEQYF.

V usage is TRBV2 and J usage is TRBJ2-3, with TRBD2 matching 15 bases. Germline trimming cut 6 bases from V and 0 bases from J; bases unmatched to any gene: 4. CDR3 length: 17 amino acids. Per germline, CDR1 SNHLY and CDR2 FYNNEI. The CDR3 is CASSGLAGGPSTDTQYF. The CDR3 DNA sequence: TGTGCCAGCAGCGGACTAGCGGGAGGGCCGAGCACAGATACGCAGTATTTT.

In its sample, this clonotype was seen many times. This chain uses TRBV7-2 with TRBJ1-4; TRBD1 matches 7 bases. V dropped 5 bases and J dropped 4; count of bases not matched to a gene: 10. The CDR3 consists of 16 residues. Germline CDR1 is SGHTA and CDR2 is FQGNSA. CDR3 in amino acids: CASSRDLRQGNEKLFF. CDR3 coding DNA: TGTGCCAGCAGCCGCGACCTCAGACAGGGTAATGAAAAACTGTTTTTT. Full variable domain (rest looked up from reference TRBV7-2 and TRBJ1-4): GAGVSQSPSNKVTEKGKDVELRCDPISGHTALYWYRQSLGQGLEFLIYFQGNSAPDKSGLPSDRFSAERTGGSVSTLTIQRTQQEDSAVYLCASSRDLRQGNEKLFFGSGTQLSVL.

In nucleotides, the CDR3 is TGTGCCAGCAGCTTAGACGTGTTGGGGACTGAGACCCAGTACTTC. It translates to CASSLDVLGTETQYF. The chain recombines TRBV7-6 with TRBJ2-5; possibly TRBD2 for D (6 bases). The V and J ends lost 1 base and 5 bases respectively, with 14 bases between them. CDR3 size: 15 residues. Germline CDR1 and CDR2: SGHVS and FNYEAQ.

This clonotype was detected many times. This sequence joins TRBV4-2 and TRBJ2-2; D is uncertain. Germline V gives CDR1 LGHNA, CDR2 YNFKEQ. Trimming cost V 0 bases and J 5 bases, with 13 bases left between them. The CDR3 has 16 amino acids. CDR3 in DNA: TGTGCCAGCAGCCAAGAGTTGCAGGTGGAAACCGGGGAGCTGTTTTTT. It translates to CASSQELQVETGELFF.

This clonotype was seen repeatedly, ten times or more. The CDR3 sequence: CATSTDRGPQPQHF. The CDR3 nucleotides are TGTGCCACCAGCACGGACAGGGGGCCACAGCCCCAGCATTTT. The J gene is TRBJ1-5, the V gene TRBV15; 11 bases align to TRBD1. CDR1 and CDR2 from the germline V gene are LNHNV and YYDKDF (reference sequence). Trimming cost V 4 bases and J 7 bases; bases outside gene matches: 3. The CDR3 sequence is 14 residues long.

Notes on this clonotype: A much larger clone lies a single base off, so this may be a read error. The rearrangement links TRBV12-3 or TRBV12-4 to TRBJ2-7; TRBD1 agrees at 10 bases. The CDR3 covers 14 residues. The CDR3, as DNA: TGTGCCAGCAGAGGACAGGGGGAACGTTACGACCAGTACTTC. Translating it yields CASRGQGERYDQYF.

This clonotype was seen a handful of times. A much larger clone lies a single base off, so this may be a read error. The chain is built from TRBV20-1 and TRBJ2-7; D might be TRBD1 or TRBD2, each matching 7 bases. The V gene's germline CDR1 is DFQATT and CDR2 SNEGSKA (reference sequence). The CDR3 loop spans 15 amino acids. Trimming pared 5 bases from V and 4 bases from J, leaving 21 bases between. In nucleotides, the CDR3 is TGCAGTGCTTATCCAGGGGGGGCGGACCCGTACGAGCAGTACTTC. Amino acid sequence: CSAYPGGADPYEQYF.

The DNA for the CDR3 is TGTGCCAGCGGTGGGGCTTATACGCAGTATTTT. It encodes CASGGAYTQYF. The chain couples TRBV2 to TRBJ2-3, with a tentative D call TRBD1 (5 bases). Germline values: CDR1 SNHLY, CDR2 FYNNEI. Deletions cut 8 bases from V and 7 bases from J, with 10 bases between. The CDR3 consists of 11 residues.

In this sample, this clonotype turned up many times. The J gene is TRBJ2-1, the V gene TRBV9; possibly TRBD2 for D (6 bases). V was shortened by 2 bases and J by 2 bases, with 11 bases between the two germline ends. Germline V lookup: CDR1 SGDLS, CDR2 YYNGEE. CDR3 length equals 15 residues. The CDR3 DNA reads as TGTGCCAGCAGCGTGCTAGCGAATCCCTACAATGAGCAGTTCTTC. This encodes CASSVLANPYNEQFF.

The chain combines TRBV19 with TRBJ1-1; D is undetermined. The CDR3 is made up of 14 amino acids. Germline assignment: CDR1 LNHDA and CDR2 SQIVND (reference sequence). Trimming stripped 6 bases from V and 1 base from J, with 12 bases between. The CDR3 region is CASSPGGTNTEAFF. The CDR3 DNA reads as TGTGCCAGTAGCCCTGGCGGTACGAACACTGAAGCTTTCTTT.

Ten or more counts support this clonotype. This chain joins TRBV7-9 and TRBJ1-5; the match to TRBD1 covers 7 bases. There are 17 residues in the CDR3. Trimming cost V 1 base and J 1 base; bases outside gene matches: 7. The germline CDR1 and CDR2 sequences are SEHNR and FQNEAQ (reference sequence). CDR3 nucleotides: TGTGCCAGCAGCTTAGGGGGGGCAGGGGGAAGCAATCAGCCCCAGCATTTT. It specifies CASSLGGAGGSNQPQHF.

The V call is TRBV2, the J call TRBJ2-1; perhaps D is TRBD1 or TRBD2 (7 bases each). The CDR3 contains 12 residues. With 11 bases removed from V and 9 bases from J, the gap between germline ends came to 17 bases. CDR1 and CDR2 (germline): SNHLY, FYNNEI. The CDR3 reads CAGGDSNTEQFF. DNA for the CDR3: TGTGCCGGGGGGGACAGCAACACTGAGCAGTTCTTC.

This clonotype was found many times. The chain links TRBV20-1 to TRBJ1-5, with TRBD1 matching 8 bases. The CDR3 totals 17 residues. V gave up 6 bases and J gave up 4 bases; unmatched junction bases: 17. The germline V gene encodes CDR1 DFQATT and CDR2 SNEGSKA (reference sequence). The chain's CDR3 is CSASFPEDRVRNQPQHF. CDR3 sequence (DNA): TGCAGTGCCTCTTTCCCGGAGGACAGGGTGAGGAATCAGCCCCAGCATTTT.

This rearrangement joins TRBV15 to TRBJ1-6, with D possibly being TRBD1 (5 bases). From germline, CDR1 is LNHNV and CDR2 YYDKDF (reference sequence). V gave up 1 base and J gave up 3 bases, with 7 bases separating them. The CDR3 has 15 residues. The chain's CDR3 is CATSRVGHYNSPLHF. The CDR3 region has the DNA TGTGCCACCAGCAGAGTGGGGCACTATAATTCACCCCTCCACTTT.

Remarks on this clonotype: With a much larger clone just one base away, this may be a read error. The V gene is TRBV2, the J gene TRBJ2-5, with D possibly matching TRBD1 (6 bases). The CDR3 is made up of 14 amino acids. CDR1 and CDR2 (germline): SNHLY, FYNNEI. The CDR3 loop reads CASSWDTSQETRYF. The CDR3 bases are TGTGCCAGCAGTTGGGACACCTCCCAAGAGACCCGGTACTTC.

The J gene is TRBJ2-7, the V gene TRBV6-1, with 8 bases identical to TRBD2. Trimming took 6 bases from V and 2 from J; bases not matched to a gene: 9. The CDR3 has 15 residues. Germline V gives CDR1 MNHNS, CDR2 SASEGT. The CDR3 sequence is CASRRVGLDPYEQYF. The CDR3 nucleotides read TGTGCCAGCAGGAGGGTGGGACTAGACCCCTACGAGCAGTACTTC.

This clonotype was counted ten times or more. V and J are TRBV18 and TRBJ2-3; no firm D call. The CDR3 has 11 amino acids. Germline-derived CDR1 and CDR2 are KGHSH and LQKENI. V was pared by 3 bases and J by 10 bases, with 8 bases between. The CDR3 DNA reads TGTGCCAGCTCACCTAGGGCTCCGCAGTATTTT. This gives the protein CASSPRAPQYF.

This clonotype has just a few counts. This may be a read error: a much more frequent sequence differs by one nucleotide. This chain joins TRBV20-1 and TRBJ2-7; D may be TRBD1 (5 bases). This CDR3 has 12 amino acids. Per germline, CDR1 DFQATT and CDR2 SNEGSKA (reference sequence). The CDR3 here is CSARGQLYEPYF. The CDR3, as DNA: TGCAGTGCTAGAGGACAGTTGTACGAGCCGTACTTC.

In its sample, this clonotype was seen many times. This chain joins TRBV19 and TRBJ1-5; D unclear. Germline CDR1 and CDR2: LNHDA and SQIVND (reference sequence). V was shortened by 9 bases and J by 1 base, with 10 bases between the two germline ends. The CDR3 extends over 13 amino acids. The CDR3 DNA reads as TGTGCCAGCTCTTGGGAGAGCAATCAGCCCCAGCATTTT. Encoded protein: CASSWESNQPQHF. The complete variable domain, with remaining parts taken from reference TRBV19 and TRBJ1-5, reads DGGITQSPKYLFRKEGQNVTLSCEQNLNHDAMYWYRQDPGQGLRLIYYSQIVNDFQKGDIAEGYSVSREKKESFPLTVTSAQKNPTAFYLCASSWESNQPQHFGDGTRLSIL.

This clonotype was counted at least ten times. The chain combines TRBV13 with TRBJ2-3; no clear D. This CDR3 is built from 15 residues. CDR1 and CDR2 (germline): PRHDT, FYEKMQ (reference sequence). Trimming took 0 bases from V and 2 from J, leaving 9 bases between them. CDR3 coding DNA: TGTGCCAGCAGCTTAGGTGTCAGTCTCACAGATACGCAGTATTTT. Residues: CASSLGVSLTDTQYF. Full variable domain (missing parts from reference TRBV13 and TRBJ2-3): AAGVIQSPRHLIKEKRETATLKCYPIPRHDTVYWYQQGPGQDPQFLISFYEKMQSDKGSIPDRFSAQQFSDYHSELNMSSLELGDSALYFCASSLGVSLTDTQYFGPGTRLTVL.

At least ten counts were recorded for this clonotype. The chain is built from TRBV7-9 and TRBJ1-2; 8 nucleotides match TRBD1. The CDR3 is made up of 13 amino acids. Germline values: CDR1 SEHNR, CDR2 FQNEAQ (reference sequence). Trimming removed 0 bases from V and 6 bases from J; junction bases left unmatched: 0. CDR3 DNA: TGTGCCAGCAGCTTAGCGGACAGGGATGGCTACACCTTC. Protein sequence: CASSLADRDGYTF.

DNA of the CDR3: TGCAGTGCTAGAGATCACTCATTGAACACTGAAGCTTTCTTT. Its translation is CSARDHSLNTEAFF. V gene TRBV20-1 combines with J gene TRBJ1-1; no reliable D call. From germline, CDR1 is DFQATT and CDR2 SNEGSKA (reference sequence). V lost 0 bases, J lost 0 bases, and 8 bases lay in between. There are 14 residues in the CDR3.

CDR3 DNA: TGTGCCAGCAGCTTCCTACAGGGGACCACCTACGAGCAGTACTTC. Translated: CASSFLQGTTYEQYF. This sequence joins TRBV7-9 and TRBJ2-7; 7 bases are shared with TRBD1. Germline CDR1 is SEHNR and CDR2 is FQNEAQ (reference sequence). V shed 3 bases, J shed 2 bases, and the junction held 7 bases outside the gene matches. The length of the CDR3 is 15 residues.

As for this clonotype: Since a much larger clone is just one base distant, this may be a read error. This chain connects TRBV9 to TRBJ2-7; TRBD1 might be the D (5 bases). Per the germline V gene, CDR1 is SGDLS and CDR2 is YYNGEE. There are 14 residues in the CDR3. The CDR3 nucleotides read TGTGCCAGCAGCCCCCGGACAAACTCCTACGAGCAGTCCTTC. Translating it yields CASSPRTNSYEQSF.

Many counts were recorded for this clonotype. The CDR3 sequence: CASSPSGLAGETQYF. DNA of the CDR3: TGTGCCAGCAGCCCCTCCGGACTAGCCGGCGAGACCCAGTACTTC. The genes are TRBV7-4 and TRBJ2-5, with TRBD2 matching 8 bases. The germline gives CDR1 SGHVT, CDR2 SQSDAQ. The CDR3 length is 15 residues. V shed 5 bases, J shed 5 bases, and the junction held 10 bases outside the gene matches.